This TCR beta chain comes out of a study of CXCR3-negative and CXCR3-positive naive CD8 T cells. To note about this clonotype: Its antigen remains unknown.

Triplicate sorts of some 300,000 cells per CD8+ subset. CD45RO-CCR7+CD27+CD95- marked naive CD8+ T cells. Through 5' RACE with UMI labels, the TRB cDNA libraries were prepared. With the 5' RACE reads reprocessed, TCRdb shows one record per CDR3 protein and no DNA. In all, the sample yields under 85,000 distinct CDR3 sequences. The CDR3 has 15 residues. Per the germline V gene, CDR1 is MDHEN and CDR2 is SYDVKM. Study results and caveats: More hydrophobic TRB CDR3s occurred in CXCR3-positive than in CXCR3-negative naive cells. Comparably high diversity marked both naive subsets, whereas memory CD8+ cells had much lower diversity.

The chain is built from TRBV28 and TRBJ2-3; TCRdb returns TRBD1, unconfirmable since there is no DNA. Sample: naive CXCR3+ CD8+ T cells from blood. Documented subset: CD45RO-CCR7+CD27+CD95- naive CD8+ T cells expressing CXCR3 (TNR3+). The receptor was isolated from a human donor in good health. Some clones in this sample may be carry-over from other donors' samples. CDR3 region: CASSSNSGSVDTQYF. Based on the CDR3 plus reference TRBV28 and TRBJ2-3, the full variable domain is DVKVTQSSRYLVKRTGEKVFLECVQDMDHENMFWYRQDPGLGLRLIYFSYDVKMKEKGDIPEGYSVSREKKERFSLILESASTNQTSMYLCASSSNSGSVDTQYFGPGTRLTVL.